This TCR beta chain was identified during a study of regulatory T cells in long-lasting Graves disease. CDR1 SQVTM and CDR2 ANQGSEA come from the germline V gene. The germline V and J ends were trimmed by 0 bases and 11 bases, with 11 bases remaining between them. CDR3 size: 12 residues. Time point given: persistent/refractory GD, antithyroid drugs over 5 years with positive TRAb. Making the TCR library involved RNA that had been extracted from PBMCs. Arm-PCR of CDR3 regions and iRepertoire HTBI primers were the basis on which TCR beta libraries were built. A single record per CDR3 protein comes from TCRdb applying MiXCR to the multiplex PCR reads. This sample has approximately 470,000 distinct CDR3 sequences, with less than 25% found just once. Broader study findings: When disease was persistent, TRBV28, TRBJ1-2 and TRBJ2-5 were the favored segments.

A note on this clonotype: Its antigen is unknown.

Specimen: peripheral blood mononuclear cells (PBMCs), collected when the disease was refractory, from a patient treated with antithyroid drugs. The rearrangement uses TRBV29-1 and TRBJ2-4; D unclear. This sequence was found in a female donor with Graves disease. CDR3 region: CSVEEAGYVQYF. CDR3 coding DNA: TGCAGCGTTGAAGAGGCCGGCTACGTTCAGTACTTC.